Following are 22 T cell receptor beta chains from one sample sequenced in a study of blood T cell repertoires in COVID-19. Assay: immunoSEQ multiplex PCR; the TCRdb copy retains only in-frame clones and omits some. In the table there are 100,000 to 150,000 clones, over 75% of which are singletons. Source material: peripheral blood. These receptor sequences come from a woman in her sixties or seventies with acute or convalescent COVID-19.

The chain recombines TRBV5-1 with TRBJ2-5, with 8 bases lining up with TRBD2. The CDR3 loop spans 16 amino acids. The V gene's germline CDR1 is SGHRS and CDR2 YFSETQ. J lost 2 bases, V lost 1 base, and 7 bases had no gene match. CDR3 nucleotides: TGCGCCAGCAGCTTGCTAGGGACTAGTCGGCAAGAGACCCAGTACTTC. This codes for CASSLLGTSRQETQYF.

For the CDR3, the DNA is TGTGCCAGCAGCTATCCCGGTGGGGCTGAAAAACTGTTTTTT. This sequence encodes CASSYPGGAEKLFF. The chain combines TRBV7-9 with TRBJ1-4; maybe TRBD1 (5 bases). V gave up 4 bases and J gave up 7 bases, with 13 bases separating them. This CDR3 has 14 residues. Germline CDR1 SEHNR, CDR2 FQNEAQ (reference sequence).

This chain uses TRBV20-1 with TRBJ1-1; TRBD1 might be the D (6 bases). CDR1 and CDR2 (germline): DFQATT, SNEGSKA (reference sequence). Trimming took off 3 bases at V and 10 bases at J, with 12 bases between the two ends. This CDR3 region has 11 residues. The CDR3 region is CSASHGQRAFF. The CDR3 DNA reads TGCAGTGCTAGTCACGGACAGCGAGCTTTCTTT.

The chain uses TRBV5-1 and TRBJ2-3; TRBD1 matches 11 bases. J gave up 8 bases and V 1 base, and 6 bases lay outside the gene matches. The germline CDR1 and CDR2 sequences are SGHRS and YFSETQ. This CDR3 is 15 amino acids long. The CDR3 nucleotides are TGCGCCAGCAGCTTGCGTGGACAGGGGGCTGGTACGCAGTATTTT. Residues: CASSLRGQGAGTQYF.

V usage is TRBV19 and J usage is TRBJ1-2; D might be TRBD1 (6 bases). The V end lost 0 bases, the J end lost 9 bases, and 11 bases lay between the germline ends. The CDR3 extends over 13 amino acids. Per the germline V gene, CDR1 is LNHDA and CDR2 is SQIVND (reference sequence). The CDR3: CASSIEGASSYTF. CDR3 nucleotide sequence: TGTGCCAGTAGTATAGAGGGGGCGAGTAGCTACACCTTC.

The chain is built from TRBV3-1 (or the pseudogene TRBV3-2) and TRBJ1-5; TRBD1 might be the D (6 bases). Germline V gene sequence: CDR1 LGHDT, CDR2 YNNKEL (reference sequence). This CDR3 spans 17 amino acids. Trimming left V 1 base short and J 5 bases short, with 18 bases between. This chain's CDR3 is CASSQGEGRGGDQPQHF. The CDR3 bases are TGTGCCAGCAGCCAAGGGGAGGGCAGGGGAGGAGATCAGCCCCAGCATTTT.

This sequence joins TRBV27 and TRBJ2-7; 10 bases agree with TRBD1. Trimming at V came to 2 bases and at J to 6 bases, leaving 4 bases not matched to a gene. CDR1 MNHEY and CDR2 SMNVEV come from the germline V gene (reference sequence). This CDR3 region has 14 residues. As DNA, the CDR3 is TGTGCCAGCAGTTTAACCCGGGACAGGGGCGAGCAGTACTTC. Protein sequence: CASSLTRDRGEQYF.

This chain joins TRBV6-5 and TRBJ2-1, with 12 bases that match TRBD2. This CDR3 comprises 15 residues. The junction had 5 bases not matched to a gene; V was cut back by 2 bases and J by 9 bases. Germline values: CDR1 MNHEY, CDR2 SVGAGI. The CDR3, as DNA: TGTGCCAGCAGTTACAGACTAGCGGGAGTCAGTGAGCAGTTCTTC. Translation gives CASSYRLAGVSEQFF.

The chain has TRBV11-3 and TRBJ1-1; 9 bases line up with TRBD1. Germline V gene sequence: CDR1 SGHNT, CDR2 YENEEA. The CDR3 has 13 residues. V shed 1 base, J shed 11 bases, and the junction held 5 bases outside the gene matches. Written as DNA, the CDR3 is TGTGCCAGCAGCTTAGGGGACAGGGTTAAGGCTTTCTTT. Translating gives CASSLGDRVKAFF.

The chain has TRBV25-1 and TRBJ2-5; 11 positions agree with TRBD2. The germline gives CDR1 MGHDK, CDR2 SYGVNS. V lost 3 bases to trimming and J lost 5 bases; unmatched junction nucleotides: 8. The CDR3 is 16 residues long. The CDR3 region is CASSDAALAGVETQYF. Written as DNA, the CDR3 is TGTGCCAGCAGTGACGCAGCACTAGCGGGAGTCGAGACCCAGTACTTC.

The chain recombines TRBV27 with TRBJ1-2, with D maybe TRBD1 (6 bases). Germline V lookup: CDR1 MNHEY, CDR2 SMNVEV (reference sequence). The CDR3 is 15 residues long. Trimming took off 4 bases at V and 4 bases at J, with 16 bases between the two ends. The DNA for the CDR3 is TGTGCCAGCAGTTCTGGGGGGGCGATTCTCTATGGCTACACCTTC. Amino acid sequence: CASSSGGAILYGYTF.

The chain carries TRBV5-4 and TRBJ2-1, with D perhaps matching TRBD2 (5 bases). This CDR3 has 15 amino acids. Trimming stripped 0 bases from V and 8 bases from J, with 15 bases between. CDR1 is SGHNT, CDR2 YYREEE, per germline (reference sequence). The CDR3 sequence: CASSLELAGGHEQFF. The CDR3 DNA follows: TGTGCCAGCAGCTTGGAGTTGGCGGGTGGGCATGAGCAGTTCTTC.

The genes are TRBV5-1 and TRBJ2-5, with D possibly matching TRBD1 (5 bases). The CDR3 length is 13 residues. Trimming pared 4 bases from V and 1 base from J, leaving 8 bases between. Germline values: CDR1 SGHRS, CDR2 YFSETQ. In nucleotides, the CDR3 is TGCGCCAGCAGCCTGGACACCCAAGAGACCCAGTACTTC. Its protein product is CASSLDTQETQYF.

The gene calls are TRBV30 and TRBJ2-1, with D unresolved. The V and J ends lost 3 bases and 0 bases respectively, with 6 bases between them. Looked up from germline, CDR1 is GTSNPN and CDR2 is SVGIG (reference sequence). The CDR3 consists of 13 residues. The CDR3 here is CAWRESSYNEQFF. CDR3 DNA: TGTGCCTGGAGGGAGAGCTCCTACAATGAGCAGTTCTTC. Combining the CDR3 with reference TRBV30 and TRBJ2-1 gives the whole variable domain SQTIHQWPATLVQPVGSPLSLECTVEGTSNPNLYWYRQAAGRGLQLLFYSVGIGQISSEVPQNLSASRPQDRQFILSSKKLLLSDSGFYLCAWRESSYNEQFFGPGTRLTVL.

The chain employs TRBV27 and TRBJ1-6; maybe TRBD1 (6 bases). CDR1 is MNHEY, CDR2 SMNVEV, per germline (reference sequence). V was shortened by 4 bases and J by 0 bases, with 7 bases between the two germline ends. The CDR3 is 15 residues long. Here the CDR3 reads CASSSDSSYNSPLHF. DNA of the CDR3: TGTGCCAGCAGTTCGGACAGCTCCTATAATTCACCCCTCCACTTT.

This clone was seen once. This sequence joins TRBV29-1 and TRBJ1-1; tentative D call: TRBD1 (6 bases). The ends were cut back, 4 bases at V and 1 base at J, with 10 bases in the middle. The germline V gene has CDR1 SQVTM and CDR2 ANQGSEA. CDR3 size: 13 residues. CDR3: CSVVVDRNTEAFF. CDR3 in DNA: TGCAGCGTTGTAGTGGACAGGAACACTGAAGCTTTCTTT.

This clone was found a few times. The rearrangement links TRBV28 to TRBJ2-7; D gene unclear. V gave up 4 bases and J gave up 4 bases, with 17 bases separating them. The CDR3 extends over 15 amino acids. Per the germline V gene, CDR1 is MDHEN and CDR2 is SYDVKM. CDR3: CASSSGVNLRYEQYF. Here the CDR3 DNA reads TGTGCCAGCAGTTCCGGAGTAAATCTAAGGTACGAGCAGTACTTC.

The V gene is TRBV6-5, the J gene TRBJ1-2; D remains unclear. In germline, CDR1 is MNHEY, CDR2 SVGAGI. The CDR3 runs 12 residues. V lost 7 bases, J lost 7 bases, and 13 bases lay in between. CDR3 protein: CASMFPTGGYTF. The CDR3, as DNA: TGTGCCAGCATGTTCCCCACCGGTGGCTACACCTTC.

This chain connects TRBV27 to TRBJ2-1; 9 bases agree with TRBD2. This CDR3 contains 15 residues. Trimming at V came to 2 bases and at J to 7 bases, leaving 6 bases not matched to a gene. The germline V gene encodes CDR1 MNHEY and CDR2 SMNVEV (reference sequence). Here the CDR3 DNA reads TGTGCCAGCAGTTTAAGTCTAGCGGGACCAAATGAGCAGTTCTTC. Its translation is CASSLSLAGPNEQFF.

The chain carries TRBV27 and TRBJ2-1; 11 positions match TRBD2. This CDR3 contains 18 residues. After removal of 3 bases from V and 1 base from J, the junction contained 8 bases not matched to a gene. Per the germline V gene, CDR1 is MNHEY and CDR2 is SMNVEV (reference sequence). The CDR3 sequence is CASSFYSGREGSYNEQFF. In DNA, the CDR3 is TGTGCCAGCAGTTTTTATAGCGGGAGGGAGGGTTCCTACAATGAGCAGTTCTTC.

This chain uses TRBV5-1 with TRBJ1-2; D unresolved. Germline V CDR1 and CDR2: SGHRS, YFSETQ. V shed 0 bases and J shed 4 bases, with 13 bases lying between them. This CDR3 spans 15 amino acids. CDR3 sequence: CASSLGPGQPYGYTF. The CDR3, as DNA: TGCGCCAGCAGCTTGGGACCTGGGCAGCCCTATGGCTACACCTTC.

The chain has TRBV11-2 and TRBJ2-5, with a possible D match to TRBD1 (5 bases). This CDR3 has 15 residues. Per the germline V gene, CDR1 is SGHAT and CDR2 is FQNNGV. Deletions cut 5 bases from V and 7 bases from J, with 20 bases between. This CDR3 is CASSTYRLDRGTQYF. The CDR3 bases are TGTGCCAGCAGCACATACAGGCTAGACAGAGGGACCCAGTACTTC.